Presented here are 10 T cell receptor beta chains from one specimen sequenced in a study of blood T cell repertoires in COVID-19. TCRdb keeps only in-frame clones here, not all; method: immunoSEQ multiplex PCR. The data show around 500,000 clones, 80% to 90% seen once. The sequencing input was peripheral blood. The receptors shown here come from a human donor in a cohort sampled during active COVID-19.

The rearrangement joins TRBV7-2 to TRBJ2-1, with 9 bases fitting TRBD1. CDR1 and CDR2 (germline): SGHTA, FQGNSA. The CDR3 extends over 16 amino acids. Trimming at V came to 2 bases and at J to 9 bases, leaving 11 bases not matched to a gene. CDR3 nucleotide sequence: TGTGCCAGCAGCTTATCTCCGGGACAGGGTATTGGTGAGCAGTTCTTC. This codes for CASSLSPGQGIGEQFF.

The CDR3 region has the DNA TGTGCCAGCTCACCACGTGACTTCGGGGGTGAGACTGAAGCTTTCTTT. This translates into CASSPRDFGGETEAFF. The gene calls are TRBV18 and TRBJ1-1, with TRBD1 as a possible D gene (5 bases). The CDR3 extends over 16 amino acids. The germline V gene encodes CDR1 KGHSH and CDR2 LQKENI. The V end lost 1 base, the J end lost 5 bases, and 17 bases lay between the germline ends. Variable domain in full (rest from reference TRBV18 and TRBJ1-1): NAGVMQNPRHLVRRRGQEARLRCSPMKGHSHVYWYRQLPEEGLKFMVYLQKENIIDESGMPKERFSAEFPKEGPSILRIQQVVRGDSAAYFCASSPRDFGGETEAFFGQGTRLTVV.

The chain is built from TRBV6-2 or TRBV6-3 and TRBJ1-1, with D possibly TRBD1 on 6 matching bases. This CDR3 is built from 12 residues. V lost 5 bases, J lost 10 bases, and 14 bases lay in between. The V gene's germline CDR1 is MNHEY and CDR2 SVGEGT. CDR3 residues: CASSQTGGRAFF. The CDR3 DNA is TGTGCCAGCAGTCAGACCGGGGGGCGAGCTTTCTTT.

The chain joins TRBV25-1 to TRBJ1-1; a possible D gene is TRBD1 (6 bases). Germline CDR1 MGHDK, CDR2 SYGVNS. Between the trimmed V and J ends, which lost 8 bases and 2 bases, there was a span of 12 bases. The CDR3 loop spans 13 amino acids. CDR3 sequence reads: CASRTDINTEAFF. The CDR3, as DNA: TGTGCCAGCCGGACAGATATCAACACTGAAGCTTTCTTT.

The chain employs TRBV7-9 and TRBJ2-1, with 11 bases lining up with TRBD1. Trimming cost V 5 bases and J 7 bases; bases outside gene matches: 10. The CDR3 extends over 16 amino acids. Germline V gene data show CDR1 as SEHNR and CDR2 as FQNEAQ (reference sequence). CDR3 sequence reads: CASSPGRTGGENEQFF. The CDR3, as DNA: TGTGCCAGCAGCCCCGGCAGGACAGGGGGCGAGAATGAGCAGTTCTTC. Full variable domain (rest looked up from reference TRBV7-9 and TRBJ2-1): DTGVSQNPRHKITKRGQNVTFRCDPISEHNRLYWYRQTLGQGPEFLTYFQNEAQLEKSRLLSDRFSAERPKGSFSTLEIQRTEQGDSAMYLCASSPGRTGGENEQFFGPGTRLTVL.

The rearrangement uses TRBV19 and TRBJ1-4; tentatively, D is TRBD1 (6 bases). Germline CDR1 and CDR2: LNHDA and SQIVND (reference sequence). V shed 3 bases and J shed 11 bases, with 25 bases lying between them. This CDR3 comprises 17 residues. DNA of the CDR3: TGTGCCAGTAGTATTGGTCGGTCAAGGGCCCTTCAGGGGAAACTGTTTTTT. It translates to CASSIGRSRALQGKLFF. Full variable domain (rest looked up from reference TRBV19 and TRBJ1-4): DGGITQSPKYLFRKEGQNVTLSCEQNLNHDAMYWYRQDPGQGLRLIYYSQIVNDFQKGDIAEGYSVSREKKESFPLTVTSAQKNPTAFYLCASSIGRSRALQGKLFFGSGTQLSVL.

This chain uses TRBV14 with TRBJ1-2, with D possibly TRBD1 on 5 matching bases. The CDR3 has 17 residues. Trimming cost V 3 bases and J 4 bases, with 21 bases left between them. CDR1 is SGHDN, CDR2 FVKESK, per germline. In DNA, the CDR3 is TGTGCCAGCAGCCACTTCGAGAAGGGGATGGGAAGCTATGGCTACACCTTC. It specifies CASSHFEKGMGSYGYTF.

This clone was seen more than once but under ten times. The V gene is TRBV27, the J gene TRBJ1-2; no reliable D call. The germline gives CDR1 MNHEY, CDR2 SMNVEV (reference sequence). Trimming cost V 2 bases and J 0 bases, with 4 bases left between them. CDR3 length equals 13 residues. CDR3 nucleotide sequence: TGTGCCAGCAGTTTAATAGCTAACTATGGCTACACCTTC. Amino acids: CASSLIANYGYTF.

The chain recombines TRBV9 with TRBJ2-7; D may be TRBD2 (6 bases). Trimming cost V 9 bases and J 4 bases, with 11 bases left between them. The CDR3 spans 11 residues. Germline values: CDR1 SGDLS, CDR2 YYNGEE. The CDR3 bases are TGTGCCACGACGGAGGGTTACGAGCAGTACTTC. As protein: CATTEGYEQYF.

The J gene is TRBJ2-1, the V gene TRBV6-6; 10 bases align to TRBD2. The CDR3 loop spans 14 amino acids. Looked up from germline, CDR1 is MNHNY and CDR2 is SVGAGI (reference sequence). V lost 0 bases to trimming and J lost 7 bases; unmatched junction nucleotides: 0. CDR3 region: CASSYSGLANEQFF. The DNA of the CDR3 is TGTGCCAGCAGTTACTCGGGACTAGCGAATGAGCAGTTCTTC.